This paragraph reports one T cell receptor (beta chain). Its antigen is unknown. The data were obtained in a study of shared clonotypes between healthy human individuals. Notes on the study in general: It was observed that about 5% of naive CD4 clonotypes were shared across several donors. Clonotypes which were not shared had lower generation probabilities than clonotypes that all four donors shared.

Assay used: immunoSEQ multiplex PCR; TCRdb lists only in-frame clones, some missing. Of some 980,000 clones listed, roughly 72% are singletons. The germline gives CDR1 SGHRS, CDR2 YFSETQ. Trimming cost V 4 bases and J 1 base; bases outside gene matches: 7. The CDR3 runs 15 residues. The sample consisted of memory CD4+ T cells sorted from blood. Noted subset: CD45RA-negative fraction. This clonotype was sampled from a young man in good health. The V gene is TRBV5-1, the J gene TRBJ2-5; 7 nucleotides agree with TRBD1. The CDR3 DNA is TGCGCCAGCAGCCAAGGAGGACAGGTCCAAGAGACCCAGTACTTC. Its translation: CASSQGGQVQETQYF.